A single sample gave rise to the 17 T cell receptor beta chains below, sequenced in a study of T-cell memory formation after mild COVID-19. TCRdb used MiXCR to reprocess the 5' RACE reads, holding one entry per CDR3 protein. There are fewer than 650,000 distinct CDR3 sequences in the sample; roughly a fifth occur only once, and roughly 8.1% lies in the top ten. The sequencing input was PBMCs or a T cell subset sorted from them (not recorded which). The source of these receptors is an adult woman who had mild COVID-19 (a few samples of this study predate the infection). Cell type and time point are not known.

For the CDR3, the DNA is TGTGCCAGCAGCCTCGGGACCCGTAACTACTATGGAGAGACCCAGTACTTC. Translated, it gives CASSLGTRNYYGETQYF. The chain uses TRBV7-3 and TRBJ2-5; possibly TRBD1 or TRBD2 for D (5 bases each). Germline lookup yields CDR1 SGHTA and CDR2 FQGTGA. V was cut by 5 bases and J by 4 bases, with 23 bases left in between. The CDR3 is 17 amino acids.

This clonotype came up a few times. V gene TRBV18 combines with J gene TRBJ1-5; D ambiguous. The CDR3 length is 13 residues. The germline V gene has CDR1 KGHSH and CDR2 LQKENI. V lost 0 bases to trimming and J lost 1 base, with 1 base between them. The DNA for the CDR3 is TGTGCCAGCTCACCACCCAGCAATCAGCCCCAGCATTTT. Amino acid sequence: CASSPPSNQPQHF.

There are a few counts of this clonotype. This chain links TRBV7-9 with TRBJ2-1; D is ambiguous. Trimming took off 0 bases at V and 10 bases at J, with 13 bases between the two ends. Germline V gene lookup returns CDR1 SEHNR and CDR2 FQNEAQ (reference sequence). This CDR3 has 14 amino acids. CDR3 bases: TGTGCCAGCAGCTTAGCGCGGTCGGATGAGGAGCAGTTCTTC. It yields the protein CASSLARSDEEQFF.

The gene calls are TRBV10-3 and TRBJ2-7; 9 bases fit TRBD1. V was clipped by 4 bases and J by 0 bases; unmatched bases: 1. The CDR3 runs to 14 residues. Germline-derived CDR1 and CDR2 are ENHRY and SYGVKD. CDR3 bases: TGTGCCATCAGTGCGGACAGGGGCTCCTACGAGCAGTACTTC. The encoded protein is CAISADRGSYEQYF.

This clonotype was seen ten or more times. The chain joins TRBV15 to TRBJ1-2, with unresolved D. V lost 1 base, J lost 0 bases, and 3 bases lay in between. The CDR3 length is 13 residues. Germline CDR1 and CDR2: LNHNV and YYDKDF (reference sequence). The CDR3 bases are TGTGCCACCAGCAGAGGGACTAACTATGGCTACACCTTC. Amino acid sequence: CATSRGTNYGYTF.

The genes are TRBV12-3 or TRBV12-4 and TRBJ2-1; possibly TRBD2 for D (5 bases). This CDR3 is 13 amino acids long. V shed 8 bases and J shed 4 bases, with 12 bases lying between them. The DNA of the CDR3 is TGTGCCAGCGGGTGGACTGATTACAATGAGCAGTTCTTC. Translation: CASGWTDYNEQFF.

This clonotype was counted between two and nine times. V gene TRBV3-1 combines with J gene TRBJ1-1; D call uncertain. Germline V gene data show CDR1 as LGHDT and CDR2 as YNNKEL (reference sequence). V gave up 2 bases and J gave up 1 base, with 8 bases separating them. The CDR3 has 14 amino acids. This CDR3 reads CASSQILRNTEAFF. As DNA, the CDR3 is TGTGCCAGCAGCCAAATCCTCCGGAACACTGAAGCTTTCTTT.

The chain carries TRBV20-1 and TRBJ2-7, with D possibly TRBD2 on 6 matching bases. Germline-derived CDR1 and CDR2 are DFQATT and SNEGSKA (reference sequence). V lost 0 bases, J lost 3 bases, and 15 bases lay in between. The CDR3 sequence is 15 residues long. The CDR3 DNA is TGCAGTGCTAGAGACCCAAGCGGGCACTTCTACGAGCAGTACTTC. Translated, it gives CSARDPSGHFYEQYF.

The rearrangement uses TRBV7-9 and TRBJ1-4, with 9 bases aligning to TRBD1. The CDR3 sequence is 15 residues long. Germline assignment: CDR1 SEHNR and CDR2 FQNEAQ (reference sequence). Unmatched junction bases numbered 8, after V lost 4 bases and J lost 8 bases. CDR3 bases: TGTGCCAGCAGCTATTACCGGGACAGGGAGGAAAAACTGTTTTTT. This translates into CASSYYRDREEKLFF.

This clonotype was seen a few times. This chain links TRBV30 with TRBJ1-1; D gene ambiguous. The germline gives CDR1 GTSNPN, CDR2 SVGIG (reference sequence). The ends were cut back, 5 bases at V and 1 base at J, with 11 bases in the middle. The CDR3 has 13 amino acids. CDR3 in amino acids: CAWGWESNTEAFF. The CDR3 nucleotides are TGTGCCTGGGGATGGGAATCGAACACTGAAGCTTTCTTT.

This clonotype was counted a few times. The chain has TRBV7-9 and TRBJ1-2; D might be TRBD1 (5 bases). The CDR3 runs 13 residues. Trimming removed 6 bases at V and 7 bases at J, with 15 bases between. Germline V gene sequence: CDR1 SEHNR, CDR2 FQNEAQ (reference sequence). CDR3 sequence reads: CASSSTGTPGYTF. CDR3 bases: TGTGCCAGCAGTTCAACCGGGACGCCTGGCTACACCTTC.

This clonotype appeared a few times. V gene TRBV12-3 or TRBV12-4 combines with J gene TRBJ2-1; D is ambiguous. The length of the CDR3 is 15 residues. Trimming left V 2 bases short and J 8 bases short, with 16 bases between. The CDR3 loop is CASSLFLTGADEQFF. The CDR3 nucleotides read TGTGCCAGCAGTTTATTCCTCACCGGCGCAGATGAGCAGTTCTTC.

This clonotype has only a few counts. This chain joins TRBV5-1 and TRBJ1-6; D not resolved. Germline-derived CDR1 and CDR2 are SGHRS and YFSETQ. V shed 4 bases and J shed 9 bases, with 14 bases lying between them. This CDR3 region has 14 residues. The CDR3 DNA follows: TGCGCCAGCAGCCCTAGTATGTTCCGTTCACCCCTCCACTTT. Its translation is CASSPSMFRSPLHF.

The rearrangement links TRBV6-4 to TRBJ2-2, with TRBD1 matching over 9 bases. Germline V gene lookup returns CDR1 MRHNA and CDR2 SNTAGT. This CDR3 is 14 amino acids long. Trimming took 8 bases from V and 3 from J; bases not matched to a gene: 4. The CDR3 bases are TGTGCCAGCCGGACAGGGGCTGACACCGGGGAGCTGTTTTTT. The encoded protein is CASRTGADTGELFF.

The chain couples TRBV5-1 to TRBJ1-2, with a tentative D call TRBD1 (6 bases). The V end lost 5 bases, the J end lost 4 bases, and 15 bases lay between the germline ends. The CDR3 totals 14 residues. Germline V gene data show CDR1 as SGHRS and CDR2 as YFSETQ. The CDR3 sequence is CASRELPGVYGYTF. The CDR3 coding sequence is TGCGCCAGCAGGGAACTTCCAGGGGTCTATGGCTACACCTTC.

This sequence joins TRBV12-3 or TRBV12-4 and TRBJ2-1; a possible D gene is TRBD2 (6 bases). This CDR3 contains 16 residues. V shed 6 bases and J shed 5 bases, with 20 bases lying between them. The CDR3 protein is CASRFLSGLRDNEQFF. As DNA, the CDR3 is TGTGCCAGCAGATTTCTAAGCGGGTTAAGGGACAATGAGCAGTTCTTC.

The CDR3 sequence: CATSSFPRREGTEAFF. The DNA for the CDR3 is TGTGCCACCAGCAGCTTTCCACGTCGGGAGGGCACTGAAGCTTTCTTT. This chain joins TRBV15 and TRBJ1-1, with D hard to call. This CDR3 has 16 residues. The germline V and J ends were trimmed by 3 bases and 4 bases, with 18 bases remaining between them. Germline-derived CDR1 and CDR2 are LNHNV and YYDKDF (reference sequence).